The source of this T cell receptor beta chain is a study of T cell changes during pregnancy in multiple sclerosis. CDR3 length: 14 residues. From germline, CDR1 is SNHLY and CDR2 FYNNEI. Assay used: immunoSEQ multiplex PCR; TCRdb lists only in-frame clones, some missing. The table shows approximately 70,000 clones, with approximately 91% occurring only once. This rearrangement joins TRBV2 to TRBJ2-5; weak D call: TRBD1 (6 bases). The DNA end favors TRBJ2-7, so the J call may be wrong. The sequence derives from a female donor with multiple sclerosis, enrolled in a pregnancy study. Sample: peripheral blood, taken in the first trimester of pregnancy. CDR3 region: CASSDTGYPYEQYF. As DNA, the CDR3 is TGTGCCAGCAGTGATACAGGGTACCCCTACGAGCAGTACTTC.